A single sample is the source of the 11 T cell receptor beta chains below, sequenced in a study of CD8+CD57+ T cells in acquired aplastic anemia. CDR3 and TCR beta VDJ profiling relied on genomic DNA as the template. TCRdb analysed the reads with MiXCR anew, one entry per CDR3 protein. Of about 48,000 distinct CDR3 sequences in the sample, about 78% were seen once. Sequencing was performed on sorted CD4+, CD8+, or CD8+CD57+ T cells (not recorded which) from PBMCs. These receptors originate from a human donor in good health, serving as a control.

CDR3 DNA: TGTGCCAGCAGGGGTGGACAGTCCGTGCCCTATGGCTACACCTTC. Protein product: CASRGGQSVPYGYTF. J is TRBJ1-2 and V is TRBV2, with a tentative D call TRBD1 (6 bases). V lost 6 bases to trimming and J lost 4 bases, with 18 bases between them. Germline values: CDR1 SNHLY, CDR2 FYNNEI. The CDR3 runs to 15 residues.

The CDR3 DNA reads TGTGCCAGTAGTGGGTCACCTAACACTGAAGCTTTCTTT. It is translated as CASSGSPNTEAFF. V and J are TRBV19 and TRBJ1-1; D unclear. The V and J ends lost 5 bases and 2 bases respectively, with 9 bases between them. Germline V gene lookup returns CDR1 LNHDA and CDR2 SQIVND (reference sequence). The CDR3 extends over 13 amino acids.

This rearrangement joins TRBV19 to TRBJ2-3; the match to TRBD1 covers 7 bases. Germline V gene lookup returns CDR1 LNHDA and CDR2 SQIVND (reference sequence). The trim removed 10 bases at V and 6 bases at J, leaving 16 bases unmatched. The CDR3 totals 15 residues. Here the CDR3 DNA reads TGTGCCACCAGTGATTCCGGCAGGGGGAAGGATACGCAGTATTTT. It specifies CATSDSGRGKDTQYF.

The chain has TRBV13 and TRBJ1-5; the D gene is possibly TRBD1 (5 bases). From germline, CDR1 is PRHDT and CDR2 FYEKMQ (reference sequence). Trimming pared 5 bases from V and 2 bases from J, leaving 19 bases between. CDR3 size: 17 residues. In DNA, the CDR3 is TGTGCCAGCAGCCAACCGGAACGGGGGTGGGGCAATCAGCCCCAGCATTTT. It encodes CASSQPERGWGNQPQHF.

The chain is built from TRBV29-1 and TRBJ2-5; D is unresolved. Trimming shortened V by 3 bases and J by 4 bases, and 12 bases separated the two germline ends. The CDR3 sequence is 13 residues long. Per germline, CDR1 SQVTM and CDR2 ANQGSEA. The DNA for the CDR3 is TGCAGCGTTGATTCGGCCCTCTCAGAGACCCAGTACTTC. The encoded protein is CSVDSALSETQYF.

The V gene is TRBV20-1, the J gene TRBJ2-7; D gene ambiguous. The ends were cut back, 4 bases at V and 0 bases at J, with 19 bases in the middle. Germline-derived CDR1 and CDR2 are DFQATT and SNEGSKA (reference sequence). This CDR3 is built from 16 residues. In DNA form, the CDR3 reads TGCAGTGCTACCGACCCTTGGAGTGTTTCCTCCTACGAGCAGTACTTC. Its translation is CSATDPWSVSSYEQYF.

This sequence joins TRBV2 and TRBJ2-7; 7 bases align to TRBD2. This CDR3 has 11 residues. Germline-derived CDR1 and CDR2 are SNHLY and FYNNEI. The junction had 0 bases not matched to a gene; V was cut back by 5 bases and J by 5 bases. CDR3 region: CASSSGNEQYF. The CDR3 DNA follows: TGTGCCAGCAGTAGCGGGAACGAGCAGTACTTC.

This clonotype has a count of ten or more. The genes are TRBV5-1 and TRBJ1-1, with 7 bases lining up with TRBD1. CDR3 length: 13 residues. V lost 1 base to trimming and J lost 6 bases; unmatched junction nucleotides: 3. CDR1 SGHRS and CDR2 YFSETQ come from the germline V gene. This CDR3 is CASSLIGGPEAFF. CDR3 DNA sequence: TGCGCCAGCAGCTTGATAGGGGGCCCTGAAGCTTTCTTT.

A single count supports this clonotype. This sequence joins TRBV5-1 and TRBJ1-6; possible D gene TRBD1, 6 bases. This CDR3 has 15 residues. V was clipped by 0 bases and J by 9 bases, with 13 bases between them. Germline CDR1 is SGHRS and CDR2 is YFSETQ. The DNA for the CDR3 is TGCGCCAGCAGCTTGGGGGCAGGGGACGCTTCACCCCTCCACTTT. Translating it yields CASSLGAGDASPLHF.

This clonotype has a handful of counts. This chain uses TRBV20-1 with TRBJ1-1; a weak D match, TRBD1 (6 bases). The CDR3 is 11 amino acids. From germline, CDR1 is DFQATT and CDR2 SNEGSKA (reference sequence). The V end was cut by 7 bases, the J end by 10 bases, with 16 bases between. The CDR3 is CSVRTARGAFF. Written as DNA, the CDR3 is TGCAGTGTTAGGACAGCCAGGGGAGCTTTCTTT.

V usage is TRBV5-1 and J usage is TRBJ2-3; D tentatively reads TRBD1 or TRBD2 (5 bases each). CDR3 size: 16 residues. Germline CDR1 and CDR2: SGHRS and YFSETQ. Trimming cost V 0 bases and J 0 bases, with 11 bases left between them. The CDR3 here is CASSLGGGRSTDTQYF. The CDR3 nucleotides read TGCGCCAGCAGCTTGGGTGGGGGACGGAGCACAGATACGCAGTATTTT.